The 20 T cell receptor beta chains below come from one sample, sequenced in a study of T cell responses to AZD1222 COVID-19 vaccine. Repertoires were generated with immunoSEQ multiplex PCR, while TCRdb's copy carries only in-frame clones and drops some. The sample lists approximately 150,000 clones; approximately 92% were seen once. The starting material was peripheral blood, obtained on day 0 of AZD1222 vaccination. These receptors originate from an adult in good health.

This chain connects TRBV5-1 to TRBJ2-3; D unclear. The V end lost 7 bases, the J end lost 2 bases, and 14 bases lay between the germline ends. The CDR3 extends over 14 amino acids. Per the germline V gene, CDR1 is SGHRS and CDR2 is YFSETQ. In DNA, the CDR3 is TGCGCCAGCTATCTCTCCCAATACACAGATACGCAGTATTTT. This gives the protein CASYLSQYTDTQYF.

The genes are TRBV19 and TRBJ1-3; D unresolved. This CDR3 has 17 residues. CDR1 and CDR2 from the germline V gene are LNHDA and SQIVND (reference sequence). Trimming left V 2 bases short and J 2 bases short, with 16 bases between. The CDR3 nucleotides read TGTGCCAGTAGTATAACCCTCTACAGCGTAACTGGAAACACCATATATTTT. Its protein is CASSITLYSVTGNTIYF.

The CDR3 bases are TGTGCCAGCAGCTCTACAGGGAGTAATCAGCCCCAGCATTTT. Protein: CASSSTGSNQPQHF. This chain joins TRBV5-5 and TRBJ1-5; D might be TRBD1 (6 bases). Trimming stripped 3 bases from V and 4 bases from J, with 11 bases between. CDR3 length: 14 residues. Germline V gene lookup returns CDR1 SGHKS and CDR2 YYEKEE (reference sequence).

This chain links TRBV7-2 with TRBJ2-2; D is perhaps TRBD1 (5 bases). Germline V gene data show CDR1 as SGHTA and CDR2 as FQGNSA. CDR3 size: 14 residues. Trimming pared 2 bases from V and 4 bases from J, leaving 8 bases between. The chain's CDR3 is CASSLPGFTGELFF. Written as DNA, the CDR3 is TGTGCCAGCAGCTTACCAGGGTTCACCGGGGAGCTGTTTTTT.

This chain uses TRBV19 with TRBJ1-2, with 7 bases matching TRBD1. Germline V gene data show CDR1 as LNHDA and CDR2 as SQIVND (reference sequence). This CDR3 is 15 amino acids long. The ends lost 1 base at V and 2 bases at J; junction bases unmatched: 4. For the CDR3, the DNA is TGTGCCAGTAGTATAGGAGCCAGGGGGAACTATGGCTACACCTTC. It yields the protein CASSIGARGNYGYTF.

The chain combines TRBV6-5 with TRBJ2-5, with 11 positions matching TRBD2. Germline CDR1 MNHEY, CDR2 SVGAGI. The CDR3 is 15 residues long. V trimming: 5 bases; J trimming: 5 bases; junction bases outside the gene matches: 7. The CDR3 sequence is CASSPTSGVRETQYF. The CDR3, as DNA: TGTGCCAGCAGTCCGACTAGCGGGGTCCGGGAGACCCAGTACTTC.

This sequence joins TRBV2 and TRBJ1-2; 10 bases agree with TRBD1. Germline lookup yields CDR1 SNHLY and CDR2 FYNNEI. The CDR3 totals 16 residues. J was trimmed by 5 bases and V by 7 bases; bases with no gene match: 13. The CDR3, as DNA: TGTGCCAGCAAAGCGTTTGGGACAGGGGTGAAGTATGGCTACACCTTC. Residues: CASKAFGTGVKYGYTF.

The chain is built from TRBV2 and TRBJ1-3; D perhaps matches TRBD1 (5 bases). The germline V and J ends were trimmed by 4 bases and 8 bases, with 15 bases remaining between them. This CDR3 is built from 14 residues. Looked up from germline, CDR1 is SNHLY and CDR2 is FYNNEI. This CDR3 reads CASSVGAILDTIYF. CDR3 bases: TGTGCCAGCAGTGTCGGGGCAATACTTGACACCATATATTTT.

The chain links TRBV18 to TRBJ1-2, with 10 bases fitting TRBD1. Trimming took 2 bases from V and 5 from J; bases not matched to a gene: 11. Germline CDR1 and CDR2: KGHSH and LQKENI. This CDR3 has 17 residues. CDR3 residues: CASSPSTGGASGYGYTF. The CDR3 bases are TGTGCCAGCTCACCATCGACAGGGGGCGCCTCTGGGTATGGCTACACCTTC.

The chain employs TRBV28 and TRBJ2-5, with 7 bases lining up with TRBD1. Germline CDR1 reads MDHEN; CDR2 reads SYDVKM. V dropped 6 bases and J dropped 4; count of bases not matched to a gene: 8. The CDR3 totals 14 residues. CDR3 sequence reads: CASSRSGGLETQYF. In DNA form, the CDR3 reads TGTGCCAGCAGCCGCTCAGGGGGTCTAGAGACCCAGTACTTC.

J is TRBJ1-5 and V is TRBV27; D remains unclear. This CDR3 is built from 15 residues. Per the germline V gene, CDR1 is MNHEY and CDR2 is SMNVEV (reference sequence). V was trimmed by 2 bases and J by 5 bases, leaving 13 bases between them. The CDR3 spells CASSLNALSHQPQHF. In nucleotides, the CDR3 is TGTGCCAGCAGTTTAAACGCCCTATCTCATCAGCCCCAGCATTTT.

V gene TRBV5-1 combines with J gene TRBJ2-7, with 10 positions matching TRBD1. Unmatched junction bases numbered 7, after V lost 0 bases and J lost 4 bases. Germline V gene data show CDR1 as SGHRS and CDR2 as YFSETQ. The CDR3 contains 16 residues. The CDR3 DNA is TGCGCCAGCAGCTTGGCCATGACAGGGGGCTCATACGAGCAGTACTTC. It specifies CASSLAMTGGSYEQYF.

The chain carries TRBV29-1 and TRBJ2-3, with 13 bases lining up with TRBD2. The junction had 0 bases not matched to a gene; V was cut back by 3 bases and J by 3 bases. CDR3 size: 14 residues. Germline V CDR1 and CDR2: SQVTM, ANQGSEA. In nucleotides, the CDR3 is TGCAGCGTTGAGACTAGCGGGAGGACAGATACGCAGTATTTT. It codes for CSVETSGRTDTQYF.

The chain combines TRBV27 with TRBJ2-2, with 12 bases identical to TRBD2. Trimming took 6 bases from V and 5 from J; bases not matched to a gene: 7. The CDR3 is made up of 16 amino acids. Germline V gene sequence: CDR1 MNHEY, CDR2 SMNVEV (reference sequence). CDR3 sequence reads: CASSLTSGRYTGELFF. In DNA, the CDR3 is TGTGCCAGCAGCCTTACTAGCGGGAGGTATACCGGGGAGCTGTTTTTT.

This clone was detected only a few times. The V and J genes are TRBV9 and TRBJ1-4, with 7 nucleotides matching TRBD1. Germline V gene sequence: CDR1 SGDLS, CDR2 YYNGEE. The V and J ends lost 2 bases and 4 bases, in that order; junction bases with no gene match: 8. There are 16 residues in the CDR3. The chain's CDR3 is CASSVNPGTVNEKLFF. CDR3 DNA: TGTGCCAGCAGCGTCAATCCCGGGACAGTTAATGAAAAACTGTTTTTT.

V gene TRBV9 combines with J gene TRBJ1-3; D ambiguous. V was clipped by 0 bases and J by 3 bases, with 10 bases between them. CDR3 length: 15 amino acids. CDR1 SGDLS and CDR2 YYNGEE come from the germline V gene. The CDR3 DNA reads as TGTGCCAGCAGCGTAGGCCCCTTCTATGGAAACACCATATATTTT. Amino acids: CASSVGPFYGNTIYF.

This chain joins TRBV7-9 and TRBJ2-7; D might be TRBD1 (7 bases). This CDR3 has 15 amino acids. Germline V lookup: CDR1 SEHNR, CDR2 FQNEAQ (reference sequence). The germline V and J ends were trimmed by 1 base and 4 bases, with 14 bases remaining between them. The CDR3 spells CASSLVGPGGYEQYF. The CDR3 nucleotides read TGTGCCAGCAGCTTAGTCGGGCCAGGGGGGTACGAGCAGTACTTC.

V is TRBV7-8 and J is TRBJ1-1; TRBD1 might be the D (5 bases). Trimming removed 5 bases at V and 5 bases at J, with 15 bases between. Germline V gene sequence: CDR1 SGHVS, CDR2 FQNEAQ. This CDR3 contains 14 residues. CDR3 DNA sequence: TGTGCCAGCAGCCTCGTCCCCGGGGGAACTGAAGCTTTCTTT. As protein: CASSLVPGGTEAFF.

This rearrangement joins TRBV29-1 to TRBJ1-1; D is ambiguous. Trimming cost V 3 bases and J 6 bases, with 8 bases left between them. Germline V gene data show CDR1 as SQVTM and CDR2 as ANQGSEA. CDR3 size: 11 residues. The CDR3 sequence is CSVDGVAEAFF. The DNA for the CDR3 is TGCAGCGTTGACGGGGTCGCTGAAGCTTTCTTT.

The chain carries TRBV7-3 and TRBJ1-2, with 9 positions matching TRBD1. The germline CDR1 and CDR2 sequences are SGHTA and FQGTGA. The CDR3 totals 15 residues. V was pared by 5 bases and J by 5 bases, with 9 bases of the junction left unmatched. Here the CDR3 reads CASSDDRGAPYGYTF. CDR3 DNA sequence: TGTGCCAGCAGCGACGACAGGGGGGCCCCTTATGGCTACACCTTC.